These T cell receptor beta chains were read from a single sample in a study of cytomegalovirus exposure and HLA in healthy donors. TCRdb's copy holds only in-frame clones and misses some; the assay was immunoSEQ multiplex PCR. The sample lists about 150,000 clones; around 65% were seen once. Sequenced: PBMCs. These receptors were obtained from a male donor in good health and CMV-seronegative. The CDR3 runs from the conserved cysteine through the conserved F or W. Each record gives: V gene, D gene, clone size, J gene, CDR3 protein, CDR3 DNA. The D gene is left open where the match is weak. Clone sizes are given selectively: once, few, many, or a class where the clone is expanded.

TRBV10-3	-	-	TRBJ2-1	CAISVDTHNEQFF	TGTGCCATCAGTGTTGACACCCACAATGAGCAGTTCTTC
TRBV9	-	-	TRBJ1-1	CASSVGPGNTEAFF	TGTGCCAGCAGCGTAGGTCCGGGGAACACTGAAGCTTTCTTT
TRBV10-2	-	-	TRBJ2-5	CASSPTNRVKETQYF	TGCGCCAGCAGCCCGACGAACAGGGTTAAAGAGACCCAGTACTTC
TRBV4-3	-	many	TRBJ2-5	CASSQDAGKETQYF	TGCGCCAGCAGCCAAGATGCGGGGAAAGAGACCCAGTACTTC
TRBV6-5	-	-	TRBJ1-2	CASSYLGAPGYTF	TGTGCCAGCAGTTACTTGGGGGCGCCTGGCTACACCTTC
TRBV6-6	TRBD2	-	TRBJ2-3	CASSPLGGGPGDTQYF	TGTGCCAGCAGTCCCCTTGGCGGGGGGCCTGGAGATACGCAGTATTTT
TRBV6-1	-	-	TRBJ2-3	CAYLGGSTDTQYF	TGTGCCTACTTAGGGGGAAGCACAGATACGCAGTATTTT
TRBV18	TRBD1	few	TRBJ1-4	CASSLRQGPNEKLFF	TGTGCCAGCTCACTACGACAGGGGCCTAATGAAAAACTGTTTTTT
TRBV6-6	-	once	TRBJ2-1	CASSYWDSENGQFF	TGTGCCAGCAGTTACTGGGACTCGGAAAATGGGCAGTTCTTC
TRBV2	TRBD1	-	TRBJ2-5	CASTQDRGQETQYF	TGTGCCAGTACACAGGACAGGGGACAAGAGACCCAGTACTTC
TRBV7-9	-	-	TRBJ2-3	CSSLEGSSTDTQYF	TGTTCCTCTTTGGAGGGCTCTAGCACAGATACGCAGTATTTT
TRBV28	-	-	TRBJ2-3	CASSSSRRGSTDTQYF	TGTGCCAGCAGTTCAAGCCGCCGCGGGAGCACAGATACGCAGTATTTT
TRBV29-1	-	-	TRBJ1-1	CSVGDGRWTEAFF	TGCAGCGTCGGGGACGGGAGATGGACTGAAGCTTTCTTT
TRBV2	-	-	TRBJ1-2	CASRAFGQSYGYTF	TGTGCCAGCAGAGCCTTTGGACAGAGCTATGGCTACACCTTC